A selection of T cell receptor beta chains follows, all from one sample in a study of early T cells in non-severe SARS-CoV-2 infection. Using its own MiXCR run on the 5' RACE reads, TCRdb lists one record per CDR3 protein. The sample has some 30,000 distinct CDR3 sequences, 5% to 6.5% seen once. Sequencing was carried out using whole blood. The source is an adult who was a healthcare worker with PCR-confirmed SARS-CoV-2 infection or an uninfected control (not recorded which). Each CDR3 is given with its conserved first and last residue. The D gene is left open where the match is weak. The size of a clone is reported for some rows only, either as once, few or many, or as a class for expanded clones.

CDR3 protein	J gene	clone size	D gene	V gene
CASSVRSRATNEKLFF	TRBJ1-4	few	.	TRBV27
CASSPQGYGYTF	TRBJ1-2	.	.	TRBV28
CASSLSGISTGELFF	TRBJ2-2	many	TRBD2	TRBV7-6
CASSRVLNTEAFF	TRBJ1-1	many	.	TRBV27
CSAGGGGRASDTQYF	TRBJ2-3	many	TRBD2	TRBV20-1
CASILPAGRAGETQYF	TRBJ2-5	many	.	TRBV27
CSVEGLTGSYEQYF	TRBJ2-7	many	.	TRBV29-1
CASSPRQGVVTDTQYF	TRBJ2-3	.	TRBD1	TRBV18
CASSVGDRGYEQYF	TRBJ2-7	few	TRBD1	TRBV19
CASSGGPPTDTQYF	TRBJ2-3	many	.	TRBV6-5
CASSYQPGEQFF	TRBJ2-1	.	.	TRBV6-2/TRBV6-3
CASRRNTGTHTGELFF	TRBJ2-2	.	.	TRBV6-2/TRBV6-3
CASSQDFAGGYNEQFF	TRBJ2-1	many	TRBD2	TRBV4-2
CASSPPGGGGYTF	TRBJ1-2	many	.	TRBV18
CASSLGWTGYQETQYF	TRBJ2-5	few	TRBD1	TRBV5-4
CASSPRPTGERDEKLFF	TRBJ1-4	many	TRBD1	TRBV7-9
CASSFWDIRTDTQYF	TRBJ2-3	.	.	TRBV5-1
CASSPSGTGVGSPLHF	TRBJ1-6	many	TRBD1	TRBV5-1
CASSDTGYTEAFF	TRBJ1-1	many	.	TRBV2
CASSLAWTRTELFF	TRBJ2-2	many	TRBD2	TRBV7-2
CAWKSGSSYNEQFF	TRBJ2-1	many	TRBD2	TRBV30
CASSVALNYGYTF	TRBJ1-2	.	.	TRBV9
CASSPPLAPYEQYF	TRBJ2-7	.	.	TRBV28
CSASGDSENIQYF	TRBJ2-4	many	TRBD1	TRBV20-1
CASSLTKGTYTQYF	TRBJ2-3	.	.	TRBV7-3
CASSQEPRGYEQYF	TRBJ2-7	many	.	TRBV4-1
CASSLDGGGGYTF	TRBJ1-2	many	.	TRBV7-9
CSARVQAGQRDYYNYGYTF	TRBJ1-2	few	.	TRBV20-1
CAIGQGMGYSNQPQHF	TRBJ1-5	many	TRBD1	TRBV28
CASSPRTTSQDNEQFF	TRBJ2-1	many	.	TRBV4-3
CASSRGQGGTQYF	TRBJ2-5	few	TRBD1	TRBV28
CASSKMLVAAYSYEQYF	TRBJ2-7	many	.	TRBV21-1
CASAGPPDTQYF	TRBJ2-3	few	.	TRBV12-5
CSAAGSQVLQPQHF	TRBJ1-5	many	.	TRBV20-1
CASSYEGFGYRTYGYTF	TRBJ1-2	many	.	TRBV6-5
CASSPSTGGASYEQYF	TRBJ2-7	few	.	TRBV7-9
CSAPPPDSRGAFF	TRBJ1-1	medium-sized	.	TRBV20-1
CASSYGSGRRDTEAFF	TRBJ1-1	few	.	TRBV6-2/TRBV6-3
CASSFGIGGGQPQHF	TRBJ1-5	many	.	TRBV5-5
CASSPREGTYEQYF	TRBJ2-7	many	TRBD2	TRBV18
CASSFGRSTEAFF	TRBJ1-1	many	.	TRBV7-8
CASSPRSDTQYF	TRBJ2-3	many	.	TRBV13
CASSHRTSTTDYGYTF	TRBJ1-2	many	.	TRBV7-8
CASSTIGTSGELAKNIQYF	TRBJ2-4	many	TRBD2	TRBV13
CASSLATGVPYEQYF	TRBJ2-7	many	TRBD1	TRBV5-5
CASSDPFRDLMYEQYF	TRBJ2-7	many	.	TRBV7-9
CASIYSDIYNEQFF	TRBJ2-1	few	.	TRBV10-3
CASRMTSGAYNEQFF	TRBJ2-1	many	TRBD2	TRBV27
CASSTSGRGTDTQYF	TRBJ2-3	many	TRBD2	TRBV10-1
CASSLDGGRTYEQYF	TRBJ2-7	.	.	TRBV11-2
CASSFGQSNTEAFF	TRBJ1-1	many	.	TRBV5-5
CASSSQRGLYLTTQYF	TRBJ2-5	many	TRBD2	TRBV28
CSVGRHGEQFF	TRBJ2-1	few	.	TRBV29-1
CSARADSGTQYF	TRBJ2-3	few	.	TRBV20-1
CASLPGQGINEQYF	TRBJ2-7	many	TRBD1	TRBV5-8
CASSSPGGATNEKLFF	TRBJ1-4	many	.	TRBV28
CSVEDVSGANVLTF	TRBJ2-6	many	.	TRBV29-1